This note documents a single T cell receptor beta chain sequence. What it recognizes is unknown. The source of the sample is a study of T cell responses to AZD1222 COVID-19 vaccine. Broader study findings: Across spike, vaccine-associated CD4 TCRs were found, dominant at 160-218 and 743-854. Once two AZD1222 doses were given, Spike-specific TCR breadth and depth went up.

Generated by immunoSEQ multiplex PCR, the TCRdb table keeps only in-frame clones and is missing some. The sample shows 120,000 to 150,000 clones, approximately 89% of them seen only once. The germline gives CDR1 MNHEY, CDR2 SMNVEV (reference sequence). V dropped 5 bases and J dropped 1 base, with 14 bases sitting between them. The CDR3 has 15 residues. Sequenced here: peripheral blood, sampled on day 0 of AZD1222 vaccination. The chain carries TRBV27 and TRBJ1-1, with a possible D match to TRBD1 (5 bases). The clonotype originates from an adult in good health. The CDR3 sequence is CASSPSLQANTEAFF. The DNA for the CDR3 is TGTGCCAGCAGTCCCTCCTTACAGGCGAACACTGAAGCTTTCTTT.